What follows are 27 T cell receptor beta chains derived from one specimen sequenced in a study of CD8+CD57+ T cells in acquired aplastic anemia (dated by TCRdb to the late 2010s). Reads for this sample came from an Illumina HiSeq 2000. Profiling of TCR beta VDJ combinations and CDR3 sequences used genomic DNA as the template. The public reads were reanalyzed by TCRdb: fastp trimming at Q25, MiXCR alignment, in-frame beta chains only. All rows with the same CDR3 protein become a single entry with the most common DNA and genes. In this sample the table shows some 280,000 distinct CDR3 sequences, 50% to 70% of which occur a single time. The ten largest clones take up less than 10% of the sample. The sequencing sample was made of sorted CD4+, CD8+, or CD8+CD57+ T cells (not recorded which) from PBMCs. The receptors stem from a human donor with severe aplastic anemia or a healthy control (not recorded which).

The chain joins TRBV20-1 to TRBJ2-5; 7 bases align to TRBD1. Germline loops: CDR1 DFQATT, CDR2 SNEGSKA (reference sequence). V dropped 6 bases and J dropped 4; count of bases not matched to a gene: 5. The CDR3 runs to 12 residues. This CDR3 is CSASTGRETQYF. CDR3 bases: TGCAGTGCATCGACAGGGAGAGAGACCCAGTACTTC.

This clonotype came up many times. V and J are TRBV7-3 and TRBJ2-1, with D perhaps matching TRBD2 (6 bases). The germline V and J ends were trimmed by 2 bases and 1 base, with 9 bases remaining between them. From germline, CDR1 is SGHTA and CDR2 FQGTGA. CDR3 length: 15 amino acids. CDR3 sequence reads: CASSLVRGSYNEQFF. Written as DNA, the CDR3 is TGTGCCAGCAGCTTAGTTCGGGGGTCCTACAATGAGCAGTTCTTC.

The gene calls are TRBV28 and TRBJ1-5; D ambiguous. The V gene's germline CDR1 is MDHEN and CDR2 SYDVKM. The CDR3 sequence is 14 residues long. The V and J ends lost 6 bases and 4 bases respectively, with 13 bases between them. The CDR3 nucleotides are TGTGCCAGCAGATTCCCGGGAACTAATCAGCCCCAGCATTTT. Its protein is CASRFPGTNQPQHF.

V and J are TRBV2 and TRBJ2-7, with 9 bases matching TRBD2. The CDR3 has 13 residues. V shed 7 bases and J 2 bases; nucleotides not matched to a gene: 3. The V gene's germline CDR1 is SNHLY and CDR2 FYNNEI. In nucleotides, the CDR3 is TGTGCCAGCACTCGCGGGAGGGCCTACGAGCAGTACTTC. Translated, it gives CASTRGRAYEQYF.

Remarks on this clonotype: Sequence at one end of the junction differs from germline and may be a read error. The chain uses TRBV14 and TRBJ2-3, with 9 bases fitting TRBD2. CDR1 is SGHDN and CDR2 is FVKESK in the germline V gene. This CDR3 contains 15 residues. The CDR3 sequence is CACSHLSGGSDTQYF. CDR3 DNA sequence: TGTGCCTGCAGCCACCTTAGCGGGGGATCAGATACGCAGTATTTT.

The chain combines TRBV20-1 with TRBJ2-7, with 9 bases aligning to TRBD2. The CDR3 consists of 15 residues. V was pared by 5 bases and J by 0 bases, with 8 bases of the junction left unmatched. Per germline, CDR1 DFQATT and CDR2 SNEGSKA (reference sequence). The CDR3, as DNA: TGCAGTGCTCTAAGGGCGGGAGGGACCTCCTACGAGCAGTACTTC. This sequence encodes CSALRAGGTSYEQYF.

The V and J genes are TRBV5-1 and TRBJ2-5; 10 positions match TRBD2. This CDR3 has 16 amino acids. V dropped 2 bases and J dropped 5; count of bases not matched to a gene: 9. Germline CDR1 is SGHRS and CDR2 is YFSETQ. The CDR3 coding sequence is TGCGCCAGCAGCTTTGGGCTAGCGGGGGCCTGGGAGACCCAGTACTTC. This sequence encodes CASSFGLAGAWETQYF.

The chain joins TRBV15 to TRBJ1-3; TRBD1 might be the D (5 bases). Per the germline V gene, CDR1 is LNHNV and CDR2 is YYDKDF (reference sequence). Trimming left V 3 bases short and J 4 bases short, with 19 bases between. The CDR3 contains 17 residues. The CDR3 sequence: CATSRHRAEGSGNTIYF. The CDR3 bases are TGTGCCACCAGCAGGCACCGGGCGGAGGGGTCGGGAAACACCATATATTTT.

The table lists this clonotype with many counts. The chain joins TRBV19 to TRBJ2-1; 10 bases align to TRBD2. CDR1 is LNHDA, CDR2 SQIVND, per germline (reference sequence). The CDR3 runs to 18 residues. V shed 3 bases, J shed 4 bases, and the junction held 12 bases outside the gene matches. DNA of the CDR3: TGTGCCAGTAGTATGTCAACTAGCGGGGCCTCCCTTTACAATGAGCAGTTCTTC. Protein product: CASSMSTSGASLYNEQFF.

The J gene is TRBJ1-2, the V gene TRBV7-2; 8 nucleotides align to TRBD1. Unmatched junction bases numbered 13, after V lost 6 bases and J lost 1 base. Germline V gene data show CDR1 as SGHTA and CDR2 as FQGNSA. The CDR3 covers 17 residues. The CDR3 DNA reads TGTGCCAGCAGAGCCCCGGGACAGGAAGAAGTTAACTATGGCTACACCTTC. Translation: CASRAPGQEEVNYGYTF.

This clonotype was detected ten times or more. This chain connects TRBV20-1 to TRBJ2-5; the D gene is possibly TRBD2 (6 bases). Looked up from germline, CDR1 is DFQATT and CDR2 is SNEGSKA (reference sequence). With 0 bases removed from V and 1 base from J, the gap between germline ends came to 12 bases. The CDR3 contains 15 residues. CDR3 nucleotides: TGCAGTGCTAGAGATCAAGGACTACTCCAAGAGACCCAGTACTTC. Its translation is CSARDQGLLQETQYF.

This clonotype was detected once. The V call is TRBV2, the J call TRBJ2-5; D possibly corresponds to TRBD2 (6 bases). CDR3 length: 13 residues. The V gene lost 7 bases and the J gene lost 4 bases, with 13 bases spanning the gap. Germline V gene sequence: CDR1 SNHLY, CDR2 FYNNEI. The CDR3 sequence: CASTREVGETQYF. CDR3 bases: TGTGCCAGCACCAGGGAGGTTGGAGAGACCCAGTACTTC. The complete variable domain, with remaining parts taken from reference TRBV2 and TRBJ2-5, reads EPEVTQTPSHQVTQMGQEVILRCVPISNHLYFYWYRQILGQKVEFLVSFYNNEISEKSEIFDDQFSVERPDGSNFTLKIRSTKLEDSAMYFCASTREVGETQYFGPGTRLLVL.

V usage is TRBV16 and J usage is TRBJ1-5; D is uncertain. CDR1 and CDR2 (germline): KGHSY, FQNENV. The CDR3 totals 15 residues. Trimming cost V 5 bases and J 0 bases, with 11 bases left between them. The CDR3 sequence: CASSSFRNSNQPQHF. The CDR3 region has the DNA TGTGCCAGCAGCAGCTTTCGCAATAGCAATCAGCCCCAGCATTTT.

This clonotype was recorded once. Just one base apart from a much larger clone, this may be a read error. This CDR3 fails to terminate in the conserved phenylalanine or tryptophan, so it likely reflects a read error. The rearrangement links TRBV7-2 to TRBJ2-5; D might be TRBD1 (5 bases). Germline CDR1 and CDR2: SGHTA and FQGNSA. Trimming removed 6 bases at V and 5 bases at J, with 16 bases between. This CDR3 has 14 amino acids. DNA for the CDR3: TGTGCCAGCAGTCATAGCTGGGGCCGGGAGACCCAGTACTCC. Amino acids: CASSHSWGRETQYS.

The chain has TRBV4-1 and TRBJ2-5; unclear D gene. The J call may be mistaken, given a closer DNA end match to TRBJ2-7. This CDR3 has 14 amino acids. Germline CDR1 MGHRA, CDR2 YSYEKL. CDR3 in amino acids: CASSQEERSYEQYF. The CDR3, as DNA: TGCGCCAGCAGCCAAGAAGAAAGATCCTACGAGCAGTACTTC.

V and J are TRBV2 and TRBJ1-6, with D possibly TRBD1 on 6 matching bases. The CDR3 sequence is 14 residues long. V lost 3 bases, J lost 13 bases, and 16 bases lay in between. Germline-derived CDR1 and CDR2 are SNHLY and FYNNEI. For the CDR3, the DNA is TGTGCCAGCAGTGAGGACAGCCCGGACGCCCCCCTCCACTTT. This translates into CASSEDSPDAPLHF.

The rearrangement joins TRBV12-3 or TRBV12-4 to TRBJ2-7; no reliable D call. V shed 4 bases and J shed 6 bases, with 19 bases lying between them. The CDR3 has 15 amino acids. The CDR3 region is CASSWGRTIAFEQYF. CDR3 DNA sequence: TGTGCCAGCAGTTGGGGAAGGACCATTGCCTTCGAGCAGTACTTC.

This clonotype was found a few times. The chain has TRBV24-1 and TRBJ2-3; maybe TRBD2 (5 bases). Per germline, CDR1 KGHDR and CDR2 SFDVKD. The length of the CDR3 is 15 residues. V was clipped by 5 bases and J by 1 base, with 12 bases between them. CDR3 sequence: CATSGADFGTDTQYF. Written as DNA, the CDR3 is TGTGCCACCAGTGGGGCGGACTTTGGCACAGATACGCAGTATTTT.

The chain recombines TRBV19 with TRBJ2-1; 13 bases are shared with TRBD2. From germline, CDR1 is LNHDA and CDR2 SQIVND (reference sequence). This CDR3 has 15 residues. Trimming cost V 8 bases and J 8 bases; bases outside gene matches: 9. In nucleotides, the CDR3 is TGTGCCAGTGGCCCCACTAGCGGGGGGGCCGATGAGCAGTTCTTC. It encodes CASGPTSGGADEQFF.

This chain uses TRBV4-2 with TRBJ1-1; 7 bases map to TRBD1. Germline V CDR1 and CDR2: LGHNA, YNFKEQ. The length of the CDR3 is 13 residues. V was clipped by 5 bases and J by 7 bases; unmatched bases: 7. The CDR3 is CASSTTGRSEAFF. The CDR3 bases are TGTGCCAGCAGCACGACAGGGCGAAGTGAAGCTTTCTTT.

This clonotype was seen many times. The chain has TRBV6-1 and TRBJ1-6; no reliable D call. Trimming cost V 5 bases and J 5 bases, with 16 bases left between them. Germline values: CDR1 MNHNS, CDR2 SASEGT. CDR3 length equals 16 residues. The CDR3 loop reads CASSQITGLDNSPLHF. CDR3 DNA sequence: TGTGCCAGCAGTCAGATCACGGGCCTTGATAATTCACCCCTCCACTTT.

The chain couples TRBV7-8 to TRBJ2-3; the match to TRBD2 covers 8 bases. The V gene's germline CDR1 is SGHVS and CDR2 FQNEAQ. CDR3 length: 14 amino acids. The junction had 11 bases not matched to a gene; V was cut back by 10 bases and J by 5 bases. The CDR3 DNA reads TGTGCCACATACAGGGCGGGAGGATTAGATACGCAGTATTTT. This encodes CATYRAGGLDTQYF.

The rearrangement joins TRBV10-1 to TRBJ2-5, with 13 nucleotides matching TRBD2. Germline V CDR1 and CDR2: WNHNN, SYGVQD (reference sequence). The J segment lost 4 bases and the V segment lost 0 bases, leaving 5 bases of the junction unmatched. This CDR3 spans 17 amino acids. The CDR3 loop is CASSESGLAGEGETQYF. The DNA for the CDR3 is TGCGCCAGCAGTGAGTCCGGACTAGCGGGGGAAGGAGAGACCCAGTACTTC.

This clonotype was seen ten or more times. The chain couples TRBV11-1 to TRBJ1-2; D remains unclear. The CDR3 is 14 residues long. With 0 bases removed from V and 6 bases from J, the gap between germline ends came to 11 bases. Germline V lookup: CDR1 SGHAT, CDR2 FQDESV (reference sequence). CDR3 nucleotides: TGTGCCAGCAGCTTAGCCGTGCGTGGGGATGGCTACACCTTC. Its translation is CASSLAVRGDGYTF.

This clonotype was seen repeatedly, ten times or more. The chain carries TRBV4-3 and TRBJ2-7; D may be TRBD2 (7 bases). V dropped 8 bases and J dropped 3 bases, with 20 bases sitting between them. The CDR3 is 15 residues long. In germline, CDR1 is LGHNA, CDR2 YSLEER. CDR3 bases: TGCGCCAGCTCAACTACTGGCGGGGGCATCTACGAGCAGTACTTC. This gives the protein CASSTTGGGIYEQYF.

Note on this clonotype: The junction differs from germline at one of its ends, possibly a read error. CDR3 coding DNA: TGCAGTGACCCAACTAGCGGTAAGGGCCTTTTTGGGGACAATGAGCAGCTCTTC. Residues: CSDPTSGKGLFGDNEQLF. The chain links TRBV20-1 to TRBJ2-1, with 8 bases identical to TRBD2. The CDR3 extends over 18 amino acids. Germline values: CDR1 DFQATT, CDR2 SNEGSKA (reference sequence).

The V call is TRBV19, the J call TRBJ2-1; D gene uncertain. This CDR3 region has 14 residues. V was pared by 0 bases and J by 9 bases, with 12 bases between. Germline V gene sequence: CDR1 LNHDA, CDR2 SQIVND (reference sequence). CDR3 region: CASSIDRVRVEQFF. The CDR3, as DNA: TGTGCCAGTAGTATAGATAGGGTTCGGGTTGAGCAGTTCTTC.